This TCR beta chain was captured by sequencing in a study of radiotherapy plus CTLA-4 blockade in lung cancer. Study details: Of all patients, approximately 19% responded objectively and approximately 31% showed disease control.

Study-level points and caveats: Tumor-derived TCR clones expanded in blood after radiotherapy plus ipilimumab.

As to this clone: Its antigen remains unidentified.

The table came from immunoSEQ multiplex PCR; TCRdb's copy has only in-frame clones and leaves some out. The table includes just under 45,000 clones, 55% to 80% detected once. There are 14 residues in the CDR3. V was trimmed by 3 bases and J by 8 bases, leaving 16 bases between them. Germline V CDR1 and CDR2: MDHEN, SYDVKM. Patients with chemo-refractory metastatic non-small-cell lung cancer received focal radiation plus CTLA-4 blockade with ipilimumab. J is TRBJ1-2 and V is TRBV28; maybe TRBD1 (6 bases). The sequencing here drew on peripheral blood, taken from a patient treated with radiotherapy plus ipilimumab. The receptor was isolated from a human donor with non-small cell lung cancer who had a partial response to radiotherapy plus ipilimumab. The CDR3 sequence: CASSLDSPGPGYTF. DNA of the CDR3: TGTGCCAGCAGTTTGGACAGCCCTGGGCCGGGCTACACCTTC.